This T cell receptor (beta chain) was recorded in a study of blood T cell repertoires in COVID-19. The germline gives CDR1 SGHAT, CDR2 FQNNGV. The CDR3 has 14 residues. J lost 2 bases, V lost 5 bases, and 5 bases had no gene match. As originally analysed: Amplification from reference gene primers served as the basis for estimated nucleated cell counts. Some clones are missing from TCRdb's copy, which holds only in-frame ones; the method was immunoSEQ multiplex PCR. V, J and clone size are those of that table, while D and trimming were read from the DNA. Of a few hundred thousand clones listed, about 90% are singletons.

The sequence was collected from a woman in her twenties or thirties with COVID-19, enrolled during active disease. The chain joins TRBV11-2 to TRBJ2-7, with 8 bases lining up with TRBD2. Sequencing was carried out using peripheral blood. CDR3 nucleotide sequence: TGTGCCAGCAGCATAGCGGGGAAAACCTACGAGCAGTACTTC. Translated: CASSIAGKTYEQYF.